These 14 T cell receptor beta chains came from one sample sequenced in a study of T cell repertoires in cytomegalovirus infection. Their specific antigens are unknown. A single record per CDR3 protein comes from TCRdb applying MiXCR to the reads. There are fewer than 950,000 distinct CDR3 sequences in the sample; 30% to 35% occur only once, and around 11% lies in the top ten. The specimen was cultured CD8+ T cells from PBMCs, collected from culture after CMV antigen stimulation. These receptors all come from a human donor in good health (CMV status not recorded). Some clones in this sample may be carry-over from other donors' samples.

This clonotype was counted ten times or more. The V call is TRBV2, the J call TRBJ1-5; 7 nucleotides agree with TRBD1. Germline assignment: CDR1 SNHLY and CDR2 FYNNEI. This CDR3 comprises 13 residues. Trimming cost V 6 bases and J 3 bases; bases outside gene matches: 2. The chain's CDR3 is CASRGQANQPQHF. The CDR3 DNA follows: TGTGCCAGCAGAGGACAGGCCAATCAGCCCCAGCATTTT.

The table lists this clonotype with a few counts. The chain carries TRBV7-8 and TRBJ2-7, with 9 bases identical to TRBD1. Trimming cost V 5 bases and J 5 bases; bases outside gene matches: 7. This CDR3 is built from 14 residues. From germline, CDR1 is SGHVS and CDR2 FQNEAQ. The CDR3 sequence is CASSTGGIRDEQYV. The CDR3 nucleotides read TGTGCCAGCAGCACAGGGGGCATCAGGGACGAGCAGTACGTC.

The genes are TRBV6-6 and TRBJ1-2, with no clear D. This CDR3 comprises 10 residues. The V gene's germline CDR1 is MNHNY and CDR2 SVGAGI (reference sequence). Trimming shortened V by 6 bases and J by 10 bases, and 9 bases separated the two germline ends. CDR3 in amino acids: CASREYNYTF. The CDR3 bases are TGTGCCAGCAGGGAATATAACTACACCTTC.

The sample holds a few counts of this clonotype. The CDR3 here is CASSYSKNSYTF. As DNA, the CDR3 is TGTGCCAGCAGTTACTCGAAAAATAGCTACACCTTC. The chain is built from TRBV6-6 and TRBJ1-2; no clear D. Germline V gene sequence: CDR1 MNHNY, CDR2 SVGAGI (reference sequence). Trimming pared 0 bases from V and 9 bases from J, leaving 8 bases between. This CDR3 contains 12 residues.

This chain connects TRBV20-1 to TRBJ2-2; 11 positions match TRBD2. Unmatched junction bases numbered 6, after V lost 0 bases and J lost 3 bases. CDR3 length equals 17 residues. CDR1 is DFQATT, CDR2 SNEGSKA, per germline (reference sequence). The CDR3 nucleotides are TGCAGTGCTAGAGATCATAGACTAGCGGGATACACCGGGGAGCTGTTTTTT. As protein: CSARDHRLAGYTGELFF.

The gene calls are TRBV27 and TRBJ1-5; TRBD1 might be the D (5 bases). Looked up from germline, CDR1 is MNHEY and CDR2 is SMNVEV (reference sequence). The V end was cut by 5 bases, the J end by 6 bases, with 14 bases between. The CDR3 totals 14 residues. The CDR3 sequence is CASSQGGWGQPQHF. The CDR3 DNA sequence: TGTGCCAGCAGTCAGGGAGGGTGGGGTCAGCCCCAGCATTTT.

This clonotype was seen ten or more times. CDR3 protein: CASSHHRGDPFSGANVLTF. For the CDR3, the DNA is TGTGCCAGCAGCCATCACAGAGGGGACCCGTTCTCTGGGGCCAACGTCCTGACTTTC. This chain links TRBV28 with TRBJ2-6; D may correspond to TRBD1 or TRBD2 (5 bases each). V lost 6 bases, J lost 0 bases, and 21 bases lay in between. CDR1 is MDHEN and CDR2 is SYDVKM in the germline V gene. The CDR3 totals 19 residues.

This clonotype was counted ten times or more. This sequence joins TRBV7-2 and TRBJ2-2; 10 bases are a match to TRBD2. The ends lost 0 bases at V and 4 bases at J; junction bases unmatched: 8. CDR3 size: 18 residues. Germline CDR1 reads SGHTA; CDR2 reads FQGNSA. Here the CDR3 reads CASSLASGGTSRTGELFF. The CDR3 nucleotides read TGTGCCAGCAGCTTAGCTAGCGGGGGGACCTCGCGCACCGGGGAGCTGTTTTTT.

This clonotype was counted only a few times. The chain is built from TRBV11-1 and TRBJ1-6, with no clear D. From germline, CDR1 is SGHAT and CDR2 FQDESV (reference sequence). Trimming cost V 7 bases and J 0 bases, with 13 bases left between them. The CDR3 extends over 16 amino acids. Here the CDR3 DNA reads TGTGCCAGCACCTGGGCCCGGAGCTCCTATAATTCACCCCTCCACTTT. It yields the protein CASTWARSSYNSPLHF.

As regards this clonotype: Mismatch with germline at one junction end may stem from a read error. The V and J genes are TRBV7-6 and TRBJ2-3; 11 bases map to TRBD2. Germline CDR1 SGHVS, CDR2 FNYEAQ. The CDR3 extends over 17 amino acids. The CDR3 sequence: CASSWQTSGDSTDAQYF. CDR3 bases: TGTGCCAGCAGCTGGCAGACTAGCGGGGATAGCACAGATGCGCAGTATTTT.

CDR3 sequence: CSVEGGSGRKGYEQYF. In nucleotides, the CDR3 is TGCAGCGTTGAAGGGGGCTCTGGACGTAAGGGGTACGAGCAGTACTTC. J is TRBJ2-7 and V is TRBV29-1; a weak D match, TRBD1 (5 bases). This CDR3 has 16 amino acids. The V gene's germline CDR1 is SQVTM and CDR2 ANQGSEA. The germline V and J ends were trimmed by 1 base and 4 bases, with 20 bases remaining between them.

This chain joins TRBV19 and TRBJ1-2, with D hard to call. The CDR3 is made up of 15 amino acids. CDR1 is LNHDA and CDR2 is SQIVND in the germline V gene (reference sequence). Trimming took 1 base from V and 1 from J, leaving 10 bases between them. The CDR3 is CASSIGGSGNYGYTF. The CDR3 nucleotides are TGTGCCAGTAGTATAGGCGGGAGCGGTAACTATGGCTACACCTTC.

The chain couples TRBV6-1 to TRBJ1-2; weak D call: TRBD1 (5 bases). The V end lost 1 base, the J end lost 7 bases, and 19 bases lay between the germline ends. Germline V CDR1 and CDR2: MNHNS, SASEGT. The CDR3 totals 16 residues. The CDR3: CASSEEGLSLRGGYTF. CDR3 sequence (DNA): TGTGCCAGCAGTGAAGAGGGACTGAGTCTCAGAGGTGGCTACACCTTC.

In this sample, this clonotype turned up a few times. The rearrangement uses TRBV6-6 and TRBJ2-7; D might be TRBD2 (7 bases). V shed 6 bases and J shed 3 bases, with 24 bases lying between them. This CDR3 region has 17 residues. Germline values: CDR1 MNHNY, CDR2 SVGAGI (reference sequence). The CDR3 protein is CASRLGLLGGRNYEQYV. DNA for the CDR3: TGTGCCAGCAGGTTAGGCCTCTTGGGGGGGCGAAACTACGAGCAGTACGTC.